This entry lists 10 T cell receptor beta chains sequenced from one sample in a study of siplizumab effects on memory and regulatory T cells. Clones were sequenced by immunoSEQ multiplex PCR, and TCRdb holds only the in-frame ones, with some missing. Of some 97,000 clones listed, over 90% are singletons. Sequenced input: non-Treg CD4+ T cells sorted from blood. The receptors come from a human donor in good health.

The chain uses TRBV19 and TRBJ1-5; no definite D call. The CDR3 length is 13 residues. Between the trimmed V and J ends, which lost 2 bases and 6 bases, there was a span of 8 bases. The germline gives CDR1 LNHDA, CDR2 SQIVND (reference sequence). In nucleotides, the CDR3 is TGTGCCAGTAGTATAAAAGTGGGTCAGCCCCAGCATTTT. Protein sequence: CASSIKVGQPQHF.

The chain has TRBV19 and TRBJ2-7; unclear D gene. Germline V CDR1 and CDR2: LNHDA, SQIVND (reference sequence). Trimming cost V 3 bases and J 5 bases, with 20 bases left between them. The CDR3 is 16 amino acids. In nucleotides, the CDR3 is TGTGCCAGTAGTATCCAGTCACAACGCCCGTCCCACGAGCAGTACTTC. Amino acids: CASSIQSQRPSHEQYF.

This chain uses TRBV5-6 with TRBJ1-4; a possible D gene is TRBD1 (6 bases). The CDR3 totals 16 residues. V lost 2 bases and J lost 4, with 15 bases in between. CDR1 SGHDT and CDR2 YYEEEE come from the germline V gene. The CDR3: CASSLLWDTSNEKLFF. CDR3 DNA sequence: TGTGCCAGCAGCTTATTATGGGACACGAGTAATGAAAAACTGTTTTTT. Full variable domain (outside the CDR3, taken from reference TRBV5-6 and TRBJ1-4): DAGVTQSPTHLIKTRGQQVTLRCSPKSGHDTVSWYQQALGQGPQFIFQYYEEEERQRGNFPDRFSGHQFPNYSSELNVNALLLGDSALYLCASSLLWDTSNEKLFFGSGTQLSVL.

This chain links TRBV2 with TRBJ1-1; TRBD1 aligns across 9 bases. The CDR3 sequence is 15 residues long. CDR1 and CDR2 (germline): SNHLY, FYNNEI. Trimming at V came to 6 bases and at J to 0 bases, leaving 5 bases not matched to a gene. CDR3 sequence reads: CASRDRGFMNTEAFF. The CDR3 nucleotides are TGTGCCAGCAGGGACAGGGGTTTCATGAACACTGAAGCTTTCTTT.

In DNA form, the CDR3 reads TGTGCCAGCTCCCCAGCGGGGAGCTCTGGAAACACCATATATTTT. This sequence encodes CASSPAGSSGNTIYF. The rearrangement uses TRBV18 and TRBJ1-3; D gene unclear. The CDR3 length is 15 residues. V lost 6 bases to trimming and J lost 0 bases, with 12 bases between them. The germline CDR1 and CDR2 sequences are KGHSH and LQKENI.

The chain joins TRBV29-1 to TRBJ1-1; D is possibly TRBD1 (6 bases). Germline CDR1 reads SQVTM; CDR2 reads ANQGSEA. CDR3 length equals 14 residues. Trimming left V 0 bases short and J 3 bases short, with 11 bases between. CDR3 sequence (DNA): TGCAGCGTTGAAGAGGGGGGGCTGGACACTGAAGCTTTCTTT. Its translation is CSVEEGGLDTEAFF.

The CDR3 bases are TGTGCCAGCAGGTCCCGCCTAGCGGGGGAAACGCAGTATTTT. It specifies CASRSRLAGETQYF. This chain uses TRBV7-9 with TRBJ2-3; 10 bases fit TRBD2. After removal of 6 bases from V and 9 bases from J, the junction contained 9 bases not matched to a gene. This CDR3 spans 14 amino acids. Germline CDR1 SEHNR, CDR2 FQNEAQ (reference sequence).

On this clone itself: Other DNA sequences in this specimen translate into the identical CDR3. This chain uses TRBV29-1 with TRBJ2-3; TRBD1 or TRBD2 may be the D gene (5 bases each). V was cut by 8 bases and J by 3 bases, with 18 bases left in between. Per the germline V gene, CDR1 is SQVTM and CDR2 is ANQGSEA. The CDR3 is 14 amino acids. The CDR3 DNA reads TGCAGCCTCGAGGGACCCCTGGGGACAGATACGCAGTATTTT. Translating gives CSLEGPLGTDTQYF.

The DNA of the CDR3 is TGCGCCAGCAGCTTCCTAGGGGACATTGAAGCTTTCTTT. As protein: CASSFLGDIEAFF. V and J are TRBV5-1 and TRBJ1-1, with D tentatively TRBD1 (6 bases). The CDR3 totals 13 residues. The germline V gene encodes CDR1 SGHRS and CDR2 YFSETQ. Trimming stripped 2 bases from V and 7 bases from J, with 12 bases between. The variable domain in full, completed from reference TRBV5-1 and TRBJ1-1, reads KAGVTQTPRYLIKTRGQQVTLSCSPISGHRSVSWYQQTPGQGLQFLFEYFSETQRNKGNFPGRFSGRQFSNSRSEMNVSTLELGDSALYLCASSFLGDIEAFFGQGTRLTVV.

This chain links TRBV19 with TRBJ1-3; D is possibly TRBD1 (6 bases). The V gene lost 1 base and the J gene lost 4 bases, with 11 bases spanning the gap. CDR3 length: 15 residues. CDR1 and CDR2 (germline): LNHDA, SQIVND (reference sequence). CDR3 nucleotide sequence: TGTGCCAGTAGTATAGTCGGCGGGGGCGGAAACACCATATATTTT. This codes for CASSIVGGGGNTIYF.